This T cell receptor beta chain was sequenced in a study of beta chain features in type 1 diabetes. Study-wide background: Age, gender and cell yields were alike across patients and healthy donors.

This clone was observed a handful of times. Its matching antigen is unknown. cDNA synthesis used the whole RNA isolate, giving expressed TCRB sequences. The average read count of naive, central memory and regulatory T cell samples was a few million. Here immunoSEQ multiplex PCR was the method, and the copy in TCRdb shows in-frame clones only, minus some. Of under 950,000 clones listed, 17% are singletons. It was via CD45RO/CCR7/CD25/CD127/CD95/CD27 that CD4+ naive, central memory, regulatory and stem cell-like memory cells were sorted. The germline V and J ends were trimmed by 3 bases and 7 bases, with 16 bases remaining between them. CDR1 and CDR2 from the germline V gene are SEHNR and FQNEAQ (reference sequence). The CDR3 covers 15 residues. Broader study findings: A closer apparent resemblance between naive, central memory and Treg TCRB repertoires was seen in patients than in healthy donors.

This sequence was found in a woman in her late teens or twenties in good health. The chain links TRBV7-9 to TRBJ2-1; D may be TRBD2 (6 bases). Sequenced: naive CD4+ T cells from blood. The CDR3 DNA sequence: TGTGCCAGCAGCTTCCCCGGAGGGACGGGGAATGAGCAGTTCTTC. It specifies CASSFPGGTGNEQFF.